A selection of T cell receptor beta chains follows, all from one sample in a study of neurological immune-mediated disorders. TCRdb independently ran MiXCR on the 5' RACE reads; one entry per CDR3 protein. The sample consists of roughly 80,000 distinct CDR3 sequences, about 5.6% of them appearing once. Material: PBMCs. The receptors originated from an older woman with multiple sclerosis. Each CDR3 is given with its conserved first and last residue. The order of the fields is CDR3 protein, CDR3 DNA, J gene, V gene, clone size, D gene. A D gene is named only where the DNA matches it firmly. Clone size is shown for a subset of rows, as once, few, many or a class of expanded clone.

CDR3: CASSLMGRNSYEQYF; DNA: TGTGCCAGCAGCTTGATGGGCAGGAACTCCTACGAGCAGTACTTC; J: TRBJ2-7; V: TRBV5-6; size: many; D: .
CDR3: CASSYNRVPNTEAFF; DNA: TGCGCCAGCAGCTATAACAGGGTACCGAACACTGAAGCTTTCTTT; J: TRBJ1-1; V: TRBV5-1; size: many; D: .
CDR3: CSARDFIRAISSTDTQYF; DNA: TGCAGTGCTAGAGATTTTATTCGGGCCATTTCTAGCACAGATACGCAGTATTTT; J: TRBJ2-3; V: TRBV20-1; size: medium-sized; D: .
CDR3: CASSKTGLRTDTQYF; DNA: TGTGCCAGCAGCAAAACAGGATTGCGGACAGATACGCAGTATTTT; J: TRBJ2-3; V: TRBV5-6; size: many; D: .
CDR3: CSGDDSYTDTQYF; DNA: TGCAGTGGAGACGACTCCTACACAGATACGCAGTATTTT; J: TRBJ2-3; V: TRBV20-1; size: .; D: .
CDR3: CASSPFPLAGTGELFF; DNA: TGCGCCAGCAGCCCCTTCCCACTAGCGGGGACCGGGGAGCTGTTTTTT; J: TRBJ2-2; V: TRBV5-1; size: few; D: TRBD2
CDR3: CATNRDGGGELFF; DNA: TGTGCCACAAACCGGGACGGCGGCGGGGAGCTGTTTTTT; J: TRBJ2-2; V: TRBV10-3; size: many; D: .
CDR3: CASSAWTDSNQPQHF; DNA: TGTGCCAGCAGCGCCTGGACAGACAGCAATCAGCCCCAGCATTTT; J: TRBJ1-5; V: TRBV7-6; size: .; D: .
CDR3: CSVDPKGGGKAFF; DNA: TGCAGCGTTGATCCGAAGGGCGGGGGCAAAGCTTTCTTT; J: TRBJ1-1; V: TRBV29-1; size: .; D: .
CDR3: CSAQDGRPYNSPLHF; DNA: TGCAGTGCTCAGGACGGGCGCCCCTATAATTCACCCCTCCACTTT; J: TRBJ1-6; V: TRBV20-1; size: many; D: .
CDR3: CASSPDWGDYEQYF; DNA: TGTGCCAGCAGCCCAGACTGGGGCGACTACGAGCAGTACTTC; J: TRBJ2-7; V: TRBV6-5; size: many; D: .
CDR3: CASSLGLTGELFF; DNA: TGCGCCAGCAGCTTGGGCCTTACCGGGGAGCTGTTTTTT; J: TRBJ2-2; V: TRBV5-1; size: many; D: .
CDR3: CASSLEGSVNTGELFF; DNA: TGTGCCAGCAGCTTAGAAGGGTCGGTGAACACCGGGGAGCTGTTTTTT; J: TRBJ2-2; V: TRBV11-2; size: many; D: .
CDR3: CASSFRQGGGEKLFF; DNA: TGTGCCAGCAGCTTTAGACAGGGCGGTGGGGAAAAACTGTTTTTT; J: TRBJ1-4; V: TRBV7-2; size: many; D: TRBD1
CDR3: CASRQQTSGETQYF; DNA: TGTGCCAGCAGACAACAGACTAGCGGGGAGACCCAGTACTTC; J: TRBJ2-5; V: TRBV12-3/TRBV12-4; size: many; D: TRBD2
CDR3: CATRGASNQPQHF; DNA: TGTGCCACACGGGGGGCGAGCAATCAGCCCCAGCATTTT; J: TRBJ1-5; V: TRBV28; size: many; D: .
CDR3: CASYDSARRETQYF; DNA: TGTGCCAGCTACGACTCCGCGAGGAGAGAGACCCAGTACTTC; J: TRBJ2-5; V: TRBV7-9; size: many; D: .
CDR3: CASSPEAVSNNEQFF; DNA: TGTGCCAGCAGCCCCGAGGCAGTATCAAACAATGAGCAGTTCTTC; J: TRBJ2-1; V: TRBV7-2; size: many; D: .
CDR3: CSVEEGGGTYNEQFF; DNA: TGCAGCGTTGAAGAAGGTGGGGGGACCTACAATGAGCAGTTCTTC; J: TRBJ2-1; V: TRBV29-1; size: many; D: .
CDR3: CSAGRGGVLTDTQYF; DNA: TGCAGTGCCGGTCGAGGGGGGGTGCTCACAGATACGCAGTATTTT; J: TRBJ2-3; V: TRBV20-1; size: many; D: .
CDR3: CASTTLGPTGGLMNTEAFF; DNA: TGCGCCAGCACCACTTTGGGTCCGACAGGGGGACTCATGAACACTGAAGCTTTCTTT; J: TRBJ1-1; V: TRBV5-1; size: many; D: TRBD1
CDR3: CASSYPKLAGQLNISYNEQFF; DNA: TGTGCCAGCAGTTACCCGAAACTAGCGGGGCAATTAAACATTTCCTACAATGAGCAGTTCTTC; J: TRBJ2-1; V: TRBV6-6; size: few; D: TRBD2
CDR3: CASQDRSFGNTIYF; DNA: TGCGCCAGCCAAGACAGGTCGTTTGGAAACACCATATATTTT; J: TRBJ1-3; V: TRBV10-2; size: many; D: .
CDR3: CASSTPWSYEQYF; DNA: TGCGCCAGCAGCACCCCATGGAGCTACGAGCAGTACTTC; J: TRBJ2-7; V: TRBV5-1; size: many; D: .
CDR3: CASRPSGGAPRAKNIQYF; DNA: TGCGCCAGCAGGCCTAGCGGGGGGGCCCCTCGAGCCAAAAACATTCAGTACTTC; J: TRBJ2-4; V: TRBV4-1; size: many; D: TRBD2
CDR3: CASRPTVSYEQYF; DNA: TGTGCCAGCAGACCGACAGTTTCCTACGAGCAGTACTTC; J: TRBJ2-7; V: TRBV5-6; size: few; D: .
CDR3: CSGYRGGVGELFF; DNA: TGCAGTGGCTATAGAGGGGGAGTCGGGGAGCTGTTTTTT; J: TRBJ2-2; V: TRBV20-1; size: many; D: .
CDR3: CASSQKFNTEAFF; DNA: TGTGCCAGCAGCCAAAAATTTAACACTGAAGCTTTCTTT; J: TRBJ1-1; V: TRBV3-1; size: .; D: .
CDR3: CASSPQTSGETQYF; DNA: TGTGCCAGCTCACCTCAGACTAGCGGAGAGACCCAGTACTTC; J: TRBJ2-5; V: TRBV18; size: .; D: TRBD2
CDR3: CASSSTYSDTQYF; DNA: TGTGCCAGCAGCTCAACTTATTCTGATACGCAGTATTTT; J: TRBJ2-3; V: TRBV7-2; size: many; D: .
CDR3: CASRSGRFNSPLHF; DNA: TGTGCCAGCAGAAGCGGACGGTTCAATTCACCCCTCCACTTT; J: TRBJ1-6; V: TRBV7-9; size: many; D: .
CDR3: CSARDPARAGEGQPQHF; DNA: TGCAGTGCTAGAGATCCGGCCCGAGCCGGGGAGGGTCAGCCCCAGCATTTT; J: TRBJ1-5; V: TRBV20-1; size: many; D: .
CDR3: CASTQGANNEQFF; DNA: TGCGCCAGCACACAGGGGGCGAACAATGAGCAGTTCTTC; J: TRBJ2-1; V: TRBV5-1; size: many; D: TRBD1
CDR3: CASSSQRGVSYNEQFF; DNA: TGTGCCAGCAGCTCGCAGCGGGGGGTTTCCTACAATGAGCAGTTCTTC; J: TRBJ2-1; V: TRBV5-5; size: .; D: TRBD2